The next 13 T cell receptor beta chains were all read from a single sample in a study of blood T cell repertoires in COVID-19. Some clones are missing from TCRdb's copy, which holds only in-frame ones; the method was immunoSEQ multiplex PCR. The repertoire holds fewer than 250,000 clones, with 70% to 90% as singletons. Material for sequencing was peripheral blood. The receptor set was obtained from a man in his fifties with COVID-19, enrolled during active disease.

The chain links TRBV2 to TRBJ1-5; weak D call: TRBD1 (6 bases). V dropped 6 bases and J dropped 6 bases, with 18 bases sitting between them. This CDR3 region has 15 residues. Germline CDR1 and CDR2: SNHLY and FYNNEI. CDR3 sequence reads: CASSISGGAGQPQHF. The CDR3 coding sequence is TGTGCCAGCAGCATCTCTGGGGGGGCTGGTCAGCCCCAGCATTTT.

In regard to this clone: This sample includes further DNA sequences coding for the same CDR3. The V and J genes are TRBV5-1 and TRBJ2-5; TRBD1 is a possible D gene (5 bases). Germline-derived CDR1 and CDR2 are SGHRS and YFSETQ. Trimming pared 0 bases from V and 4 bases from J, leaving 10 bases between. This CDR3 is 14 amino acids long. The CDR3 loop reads CASSLGQGPETQYF. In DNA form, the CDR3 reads TGCGCCAGCAGCTTGGGTCAGGGTCCAGAGACCCAGTACTTC.

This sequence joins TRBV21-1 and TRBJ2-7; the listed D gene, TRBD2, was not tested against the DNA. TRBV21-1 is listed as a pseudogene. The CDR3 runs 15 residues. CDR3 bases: TGTGCCAGCACCACAGCTAGCGGGAGCTCCTACGAGCAGTACTTC. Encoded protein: CASTTASGSSYEQYF.

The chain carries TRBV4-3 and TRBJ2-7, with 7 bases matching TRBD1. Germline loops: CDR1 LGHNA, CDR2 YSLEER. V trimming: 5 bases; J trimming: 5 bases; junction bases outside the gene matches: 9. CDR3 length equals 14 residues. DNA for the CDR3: TGCGCCAGCAGCGCCCTAGGGCAGGGGGACGAGCAGTACTTC. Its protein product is CASSALGQGDEQYF.

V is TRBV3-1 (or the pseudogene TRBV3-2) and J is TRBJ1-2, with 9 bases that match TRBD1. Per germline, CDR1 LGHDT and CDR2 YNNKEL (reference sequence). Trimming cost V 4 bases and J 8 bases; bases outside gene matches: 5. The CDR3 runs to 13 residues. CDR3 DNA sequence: TGTGCCAGCAGCCTCACAGGGGGCGGGGGCTACACCTTC. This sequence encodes CASSLTGGGGYTF.

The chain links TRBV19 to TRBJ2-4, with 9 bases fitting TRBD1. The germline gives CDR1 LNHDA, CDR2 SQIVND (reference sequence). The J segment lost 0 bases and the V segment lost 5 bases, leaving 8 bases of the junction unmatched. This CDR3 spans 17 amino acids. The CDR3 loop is CASSSGTGSVAKNIQYF. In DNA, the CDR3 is TGTGCCAGTAGTTCCGGGACAGGGAGTGTAGCCAAAAACATTCAGTACTTC.

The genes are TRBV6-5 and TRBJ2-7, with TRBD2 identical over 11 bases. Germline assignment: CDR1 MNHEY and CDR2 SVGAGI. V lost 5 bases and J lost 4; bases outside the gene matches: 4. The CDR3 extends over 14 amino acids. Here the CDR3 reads CASSTTSGSYEQYF. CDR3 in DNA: TGTGCCAGCAGTACTACTAGCGGGAGTTACGAGCAGTACTTC.

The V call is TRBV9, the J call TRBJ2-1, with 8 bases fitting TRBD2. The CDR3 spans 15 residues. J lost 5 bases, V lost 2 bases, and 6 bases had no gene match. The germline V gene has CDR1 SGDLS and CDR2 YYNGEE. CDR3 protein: CASSVASGPNNEQFF. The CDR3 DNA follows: TGTGCCAGCAGCGTGGCTAGCGGGCCTAACAATGAGCAGTTCTTC.

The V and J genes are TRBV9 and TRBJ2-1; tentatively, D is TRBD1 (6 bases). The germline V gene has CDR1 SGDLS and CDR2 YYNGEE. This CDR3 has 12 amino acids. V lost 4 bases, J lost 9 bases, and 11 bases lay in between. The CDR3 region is CASSTLQGEQFF. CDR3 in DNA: TGTGCCAGCAGCACACTACAGGGTGAGCAGTTCTTC.

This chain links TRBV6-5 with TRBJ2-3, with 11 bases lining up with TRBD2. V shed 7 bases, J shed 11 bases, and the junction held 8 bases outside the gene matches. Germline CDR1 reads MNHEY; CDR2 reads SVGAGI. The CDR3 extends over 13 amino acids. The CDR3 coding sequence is TGTGCCAGCACCGGACTAGCGGGCCAGGGGCAGTATTTT. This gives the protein CASTGLAGQGQYF.

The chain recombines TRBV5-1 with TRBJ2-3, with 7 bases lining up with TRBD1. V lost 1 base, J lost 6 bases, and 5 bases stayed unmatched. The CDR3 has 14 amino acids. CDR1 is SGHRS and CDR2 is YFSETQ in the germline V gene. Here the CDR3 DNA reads TGCGCCAGCAGCTTGCGACAGGGTGTCGATACGCAGTATTTT. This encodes CASSLRQGVDTQYF.

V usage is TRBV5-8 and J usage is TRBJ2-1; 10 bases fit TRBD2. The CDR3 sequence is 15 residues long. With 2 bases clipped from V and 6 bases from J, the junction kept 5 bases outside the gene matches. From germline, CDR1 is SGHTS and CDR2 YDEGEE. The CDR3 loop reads CASSFLSGGANEQFF. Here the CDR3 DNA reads TGTGCCAGCAGCTTCTTAAGCGGGGGGGCCAATGAGCAGTTCTTC.

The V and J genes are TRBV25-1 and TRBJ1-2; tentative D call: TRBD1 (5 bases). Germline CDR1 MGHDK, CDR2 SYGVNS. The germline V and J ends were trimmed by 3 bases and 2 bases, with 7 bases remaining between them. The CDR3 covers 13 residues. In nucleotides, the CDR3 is TGTGCCAGCAGTGAGACAGAGAACTATGGCTACACCTTC. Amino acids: CASSETENYGYTF.